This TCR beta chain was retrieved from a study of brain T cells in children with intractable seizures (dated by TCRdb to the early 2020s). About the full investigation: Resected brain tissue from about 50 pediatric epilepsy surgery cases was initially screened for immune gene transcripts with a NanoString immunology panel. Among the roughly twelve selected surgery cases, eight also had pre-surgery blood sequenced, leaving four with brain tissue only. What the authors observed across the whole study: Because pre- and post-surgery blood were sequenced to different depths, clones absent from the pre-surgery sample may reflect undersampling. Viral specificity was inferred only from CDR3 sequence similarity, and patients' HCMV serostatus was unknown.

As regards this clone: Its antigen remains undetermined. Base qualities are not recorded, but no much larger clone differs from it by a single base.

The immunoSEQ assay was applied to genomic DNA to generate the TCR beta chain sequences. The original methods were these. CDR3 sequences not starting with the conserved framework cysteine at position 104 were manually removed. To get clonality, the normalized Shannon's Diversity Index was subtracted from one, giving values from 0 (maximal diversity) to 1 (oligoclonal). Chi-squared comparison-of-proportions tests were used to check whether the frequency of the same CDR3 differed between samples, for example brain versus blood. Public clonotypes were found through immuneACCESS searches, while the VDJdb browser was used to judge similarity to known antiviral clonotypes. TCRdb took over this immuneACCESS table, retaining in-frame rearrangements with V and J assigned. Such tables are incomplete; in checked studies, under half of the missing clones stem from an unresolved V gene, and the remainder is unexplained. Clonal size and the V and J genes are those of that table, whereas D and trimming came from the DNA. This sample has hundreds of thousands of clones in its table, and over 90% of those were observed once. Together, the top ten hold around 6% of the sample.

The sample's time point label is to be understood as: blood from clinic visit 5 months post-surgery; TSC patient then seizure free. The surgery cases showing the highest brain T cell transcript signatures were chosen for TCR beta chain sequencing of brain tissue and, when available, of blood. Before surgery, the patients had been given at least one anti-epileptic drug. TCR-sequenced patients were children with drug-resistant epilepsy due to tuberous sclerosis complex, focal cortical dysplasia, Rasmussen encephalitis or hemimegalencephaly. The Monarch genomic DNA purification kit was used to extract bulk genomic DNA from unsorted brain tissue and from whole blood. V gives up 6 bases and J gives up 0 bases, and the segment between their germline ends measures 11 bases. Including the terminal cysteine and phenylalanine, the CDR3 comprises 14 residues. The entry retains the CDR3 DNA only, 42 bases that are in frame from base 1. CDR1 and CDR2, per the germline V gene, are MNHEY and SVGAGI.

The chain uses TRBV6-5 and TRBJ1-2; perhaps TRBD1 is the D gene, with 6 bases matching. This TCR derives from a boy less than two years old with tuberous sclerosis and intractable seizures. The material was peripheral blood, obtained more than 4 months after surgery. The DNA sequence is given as TGTGCCAGCAGGGGAGGGGACACTAACTATGGCTACACCTTC. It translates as CASRGGDTNYGYTF.